This T cell receptor beta chain came from a study of cytomegalovirus exposure and HLA in healthy donors (dated by TCRdb to the late 2010s). Study-wide context: In an earlier analysis of approximately 640 of the donors, roughly 300 Gb of sequence data and 117 million unique TCR beta sequences from 150 million to 200 million T cells were reported. An early release that covered approximately 600 HLA-typed donors contained about 300 gigabases of sequencing data and tens of millions of unique TCR sequences. Of the 398 genotyped donors, 70% to 90% were placed in the genetic ancestry cluster associated with self-reported Caucasian donors. The study aimed to test whether cataloging public T cell receptors could reveal signatures of past pathogen exposure. The study used immunosequencing to profile the T cell repertoires of several hundred subjects and linked those repertoires to cytomegalovirus serostatus. Besides the first cohort of roughly 660 subjects, a separate validation cohort made up of roughly 120 different subjects was used. High-throughput TCR immunosequencing, statistical association of individual TCRs with disease status, and machine learning were combined to predict cytomegalovirus infection status. In a later analysis, previously published TCR beta repertoires from 666 donors were re-analyzed and high-resolution HLA genotyping was added so that TCR occurrence patterns could be studied. Rather than using new phenotypic data, the later analysis identified candidate immune exposures from TCR beta sequences and from how often those sequences occurred across donors. An earlier analysis of a few hundred of the donors applied high-throughput TCR beta sequencing to assess whether each TCR beta V gene segment acted as functional or pseudogenic. Donor age, sex, ethnicity and CMV serostatus were compiled together with the repertoire data. A later genetic analysis used genome-wide SNP genotypes for about 65% of the roughly 670 donors, treating that subset as a discovery cohort. All discovery cohort repertoires had been generated on a single sequencing platform. Class I and class II HLA loci were covered by the typing at four-digit resolution. Typing coverage differed by locus: A, B, C, DRB1 and DQB1 were typed in about 620-640 donors, DQA1 in approximately 520, DPA1 in roughly 590, and DPB1 in approximately 450. A handful of DR-DQ haplotypes were handled as single units for association and clustering because linkage in the cohort was strong. Among roughly 400 genotyped donors of the cohort, an average of about 240,000 unique TCR beta nucleotide sequences was sequenced per donor, of which 15% to 20% were non-productive.

Library preparation used the immunoSEQ multiplex PCR assay. For the multiplex PCR, a mixture combining 60 forward primers for TCR Vbeta segments and 13 reverse primers for TCR Jbeta segments was used. A multiplex PCR assay on genomic DNA amplified the CDR3 region of rearranged TCR beta genes. The amplified TCR beta libraries were sequenced on the Illumina HiSeq System as 87-base-pair reads. The authors' analysis ran thus. Across the 640 or so repertoires, a later analysis counted 75 million to 90 million unique TCR beta chains, approximately 12 million of which were shared by at least two donors. A nearest-neighbor algorithm error-corrected the raw reads and collapsed the reads into unique sequences, merging closely related sequences to remove PCR and sequencing errors. CDR3 sequences were aligned to IMGT reference sequences to assign V, D and J gene segments. Each retained sequence needed at least a six-nucleotide match to both a V gene segment and a J gene segment. A rearrangement counted as productive if the CDR3 had no stop codons and remained in frame with V and J, and every other rearrangement counted as non-productive. CDR3 was defined by IMGT convention, running from the second conserved V-encoded cysteine to the conserved J-encoded phenylalanine. The earlier analysis of fewer than 700 of the donors excluded sequences that lacked an unambiguous match to a single V gene segment. An earlier analysis of approximately 590 of the donors classified V segments as functional when productive rearrangements were above 56.7% and as segregating when the standard deviation between donors was above 5%. To diagnose cytomegalovirus status from the catalog of TCR beta chain sequences, a statistical classification framework was built. In a later analysis, TCR nucleotide sequences were compared against IMGT/GENE-DB human TR gene sequences so that V and J genes could be assigned. A later analysis assigned CDR3 sequences and most-parsimonious VDJ recombination scenarios with the TCRdist pipeline. In a later analysis, each TCR beta chain was defined by its CDR3 amino acid sequence together with its V-gene family, and reads without a unique V-gene family were excluded. To address suspected cross-contamination and a sequencing artifact, a later analysis removed 450 to 700 highly shared, low-generation-probability nucleotide sequences. A later analysis calculated a clonal expansion index for each public chain from normalized within-repertoire ranks of inferred template counts. In a later analysis, generation probabilities were computed using a VDJ recombination model fitted to out-of-frame rearrangements, and the results were checked against IGoR. A later analysis scored TCR-TCR, TCR-HLA and TCR-CMV co-occurrence with hypergeometric tests, applying a repertoire-size bias correction to TCR pairs. In a later analysis, false discovery rates were estimated by permuting HLA or CMV assignments 20 times. In a later analysis, co-occurring TCRs were grouped with DBSCAN, and TCRdist sequence similarity was added when clustering was performed within HLA-allele-positive subsets. For co-occurrence clustering, repertoires with fewer than 30,000 or more than 120,000 public chains were excluded, along with roughly five repertoires with anomalous nucleotide sharing. The source is immuneACCESS, and TCRdb retained only in-frame sequences with V and J called. Part of the clones is not carried over; for the studies checked, unresolved V genes explain less than half of this, and the remainder is unexplained. V, J and clone size reflect that table, while D and trimming were determined from the DNA. For this sample the table gives over 95,000 clones, of which around three quarters were detected only once. The ten largest clonotypes hold about 10% of the sample.

General study outcomes and caveats: Assigning TCR associations to individual alleles was difficult when HLA alleles, especially DR and DQ, strongly co-occurred. Broadly in line with IMGT annotations, most TCR beta V segments showed up in productive rearrangements about 87% or about 30% of the time in an earlier analysis of 587 of the donors. Because counts were too low, 15 to 20 rarely observed V segments, including chromosome 9 orphons, were excluded from the earlier analysis of 587 of the donors. A later genetic analysis associated a missense DCLRE1C variant with V-gene and J-gene trimming of TCR beta chains, and an independent cohort replicated the association. The cohort was sequenced for TCR beta chains only, and without alpha or paired-chain data the features that could be detected were limited. Several of the top co-occurrence clusters appeared to be linked to parvovirus B19, influenza, CMV and Epstein-Barr virus, according to a later analysis. Most TCR sequences were observed very rarely across donors, whereas some public TCRs were present in many individuals. A later analysis found that TCR association rates varied across HLA loci, with DRB1 alleles showing the most associated TCRs and HLA-C alleles the fewest. Most CMV-associated TCR beta chains appeared to be HLA-restricted in a later analysis, and the HLA associations seemed to be driven largely by CMV exposure. The study gave a list of under 200 TCR beta chains associated with cytomegalovirus. Because HLA typing was unavailable for some donors at each locus, only the typed subset was used in association tests. The authors suggested that the approach could potentially be extended to other disease states and immunological phenotypes. Some IMGT-functional V segments, including TRBV6-2 and TRBV6-3, could not be distinguished by the 87-base-pair reads and were therefore excluded. Correlated functional status among segregating V segments might be attributable to linkage disequilibrium, but an unknown experimental factor could not be ruled out. A cluster of highly shared sequence variants was judged likely to be a technical artifact of the sequencing pipeline. In vitro tests confirmed that a few of the cytomegalovirus-associated TCR beta chains recognize cytomegalovirus antigens. A later analysis found that HLA-associated TCR beta chains were more clonally expanded and had lower generation probabilities than equally common non-associated chains. For the cohort, immune exposure information was limited to CMV serostatus. Compared with the roughly 720-donor mean, donors in an Asian-associated ancestry cluster had fewer N-insertions in productive TCRs, according to a later genetic analysis. The presence/absence analyses assumed that sequencing depth was roughly uniform across donors, and that assumption may not be true. A later analysis associated 16,951 TCR beta sequences with specific HLA alleles at a false discovery rate of 0.05. The classifier was reported to diagnose cytomegalovirus status with high specificity and sensitivity in both the original and validation cohorts. A further reported finding was that TCR beta sequences accurately predicted the HLA-A and HLA-B alleles for most subjects in the first cohort.

Inclusive of the bounding cysteine and phenylalanine, the CDR3 is 16 residues long. Just CDR3 DNA is preserved here, 48 bases in frame from base 1. Trimming takes 4 bases off V and 2 bases off J; junction bases not matched to a gene: 5. CDR1 and CDR2 are read off the germline V gene as MDHEN and SYDVKM. The cohort comprised 710 or so healthy bone marrow donors. All cohort members were sampled while nominally healthy, although unrecorded immune exposures were likely present. The donor tested CMV seropositive, placing the donor among the 250 to 350 seropositive members of the cohort. A peripheral blood sample was provided by each donor, and peripheral blood mononuclear cells were used for TCR beta sequencing. The Qiagen DNeasy Blood Extraction Kit was used to extract genomic DNA from the blood cell samples. A note on this clone: It has no known antigen specificity. The record has no base qualities; no much larger clone is one base away.

The receptor's source is a man aged 35-49 years in good health and CMV-seropositive. The chain couples TRBV28 to TRBJ2-6; the junction holds 7 bases that match TRBD1. The source material was PBMCs. The nucleotide sequence reads as follows: TGTGCCAGCAGTTGGTCCCAGGGGGCTGGGGCCAACGTCCTGACTTTC. This is translated as CASSWSQGAGANVLTF.